This TCR beta chain was identified during a study of T-cell reconstitution after alpha-beta-depleted transplantation in children listed by TCRdb under 2016. Notes on the research overall: Using TCR repertoire profiling, the study followed T-cell immune reconstitution in a quantitative way in children after TCRalphabeta/CD19-depleted allogeneic hematopoietic cell transplantation.

V is cut by 3 bases and J by 4 bases, and the space between the germline ends is 9 bases. From its cysteine to its phenylalanine, the CDR3 spans 13 amino acids. Just the 39-base CDR3 DNA is kept, in frame starting at base 1. This specimen's treatment or condition label, interpreted: allogeneic hematopoietic cell transplantation with graft depleted of TCRalphabeta T cells and CD19 B cells. TCRalphabeta/CD19-depleted allogeneic hematopoietic cell grafts were given to the transplant recipients, all of whom were children. The library was built by means of PCR. TCRdb names Illumina HiSeq 2500 as the instrument used. TCR library preparation used molecular barcoding, with unique molecular identifiers applied to normalize quantification of the TCRbeta repertoire. Using fastp trimming at Q25 and MiXCR clonotype assembly, TCRdb reanalyzed the public sequencing data and kept in-frame beta chains. Rows are combined by CDR3 protein, so each entry shows the most common genes and DNA. Recorded for this sample are about 350,000 distinct CDR3 sequences; 15% to 20% of them occurred a single time. The ten most abundant clones make up 35% to 50% of the sample.

Study-level results and caveats: In some patients, the high TCRbeta diversity seen at day 60 was put down to recipient T cells and intrathymic progenitors that had survived conditioning. Apparently early alphabetaT-cell count recovery about two months after transplant reportedly relied on only several hundred rapidly expanded clones derived from non-depleted graft cells. The frequencies of hyperexpanded clones fell over the following months, and after one year, T-cell counts and TCRbeta diversity were mostly attributed to newly produced T cells.

Points on this clonotype: The target of this receptor is not known. No quality values exist for individual bases; no much larger clone is one base distant.

The sequencing here drew on PBMCs, mostly from graft donor cells, taken 360 days after TCRalphabeta/CD19-depleted stem cell transplant. This sequence was found in a male patient aged 2 to 10 who had a stem cell transplant for acute lymphoblastic leukemia, so the T cells may come from the graft donor. The rearrangement joined TRBV12-3 or TRBV12-4 to TRBJ1-2, with no D gene named confidently. The DNA is as follows: TGTGCCAGCAGTTTCTCGGGGTTCTATGGCTACACCTTC. It codes for CASSFSGFYGYTF.